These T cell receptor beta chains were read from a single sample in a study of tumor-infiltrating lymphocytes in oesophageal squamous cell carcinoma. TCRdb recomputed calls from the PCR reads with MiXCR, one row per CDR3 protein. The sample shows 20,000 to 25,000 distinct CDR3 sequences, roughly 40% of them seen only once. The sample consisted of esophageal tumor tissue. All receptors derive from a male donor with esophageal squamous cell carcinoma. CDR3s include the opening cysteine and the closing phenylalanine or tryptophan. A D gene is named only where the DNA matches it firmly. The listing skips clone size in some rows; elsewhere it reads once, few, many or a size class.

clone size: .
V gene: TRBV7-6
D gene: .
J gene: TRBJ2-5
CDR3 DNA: TGTGCCAGCACGAGCGGGTCCTACAATGAGCAGTACTTC
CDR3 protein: CASTSGSYNEQYF

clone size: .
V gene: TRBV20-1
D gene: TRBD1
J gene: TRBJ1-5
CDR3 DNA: TGCAGTGCTAGAGGACAGGGACTTTATAGCAATCAGCCCCAGCATTTT
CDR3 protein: CSARGQGLYSNQPQHF

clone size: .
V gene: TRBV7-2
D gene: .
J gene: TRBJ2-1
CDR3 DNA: TGTGCCAGCAGCTTGGCTGCGGGACAGCTTTACAATGAGCAGTTCTTC
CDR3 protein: CASSLAAGQLYNEQFF

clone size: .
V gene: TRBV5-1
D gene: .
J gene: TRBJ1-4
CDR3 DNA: TGCGCCAGCAGGGATCTAGGGGTGGCTAATGAAAAACTGTTTTTT
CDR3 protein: CASRDLGVANEKLFF

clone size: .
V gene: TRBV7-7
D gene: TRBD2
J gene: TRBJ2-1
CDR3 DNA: TGTGCTAGCAGCTACGGGACTAGCGGCTACAATGAGCAGTTCTTC
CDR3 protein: CASSYGTSGYNEQFF

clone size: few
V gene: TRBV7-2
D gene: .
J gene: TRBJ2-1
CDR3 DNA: TGTGCCAGCAGCTTAAAAGGGGGGGGGGCCCTCCAGCAGTTCTTC
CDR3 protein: CASSLKGGGALQQFF

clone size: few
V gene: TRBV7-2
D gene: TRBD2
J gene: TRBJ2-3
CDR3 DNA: TGTGCCAGCAGCTCACAACTAGCGGGGGGCCCAGATTTT
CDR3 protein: CASSSQLAGGPDF

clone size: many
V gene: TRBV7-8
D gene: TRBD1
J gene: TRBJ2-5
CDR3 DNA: TGTGCCAGCAGCTCACAGGGGTGGGTCAGAGAGACCCAGTACTTC
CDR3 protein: CASSSQGWVRETQYF

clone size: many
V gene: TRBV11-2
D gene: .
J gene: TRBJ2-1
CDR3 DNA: TGTGCCAGCACCGTCTGGGATGAGCAGTTCTTC
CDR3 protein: CASTVWDEQFF

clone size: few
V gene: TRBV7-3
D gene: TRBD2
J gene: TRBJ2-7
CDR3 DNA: TGTGCCAGCAGCTCTAGCGGGAGGGTTTCCGAGCAGTACTTC
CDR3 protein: CASSSSGRVSEQYF

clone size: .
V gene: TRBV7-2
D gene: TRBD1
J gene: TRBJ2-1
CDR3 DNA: TGTGCCAGCAGCTTAGTTCAGGGGGCGGGAAATGAGCAGTTCTTC
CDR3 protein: CASSLVQGAGNEQFF

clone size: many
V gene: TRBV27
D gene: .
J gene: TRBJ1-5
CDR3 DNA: TGTGCCAGCAGTTCCGGAAATCAGCCCCAGCATTTT
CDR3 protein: CASSSGNQPQHF

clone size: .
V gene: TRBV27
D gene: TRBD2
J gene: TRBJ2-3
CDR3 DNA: TGTGCCAGCAAACCTGGACTAGCGACAGATACGCAGTATTTT
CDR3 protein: CASKPGLATDTQYF

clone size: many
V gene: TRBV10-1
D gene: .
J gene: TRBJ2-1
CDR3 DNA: TGCGCCAGCAGTGCCCCGTCCTACGAGCAGTTCTTC
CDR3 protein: CASSAPSYEQFF

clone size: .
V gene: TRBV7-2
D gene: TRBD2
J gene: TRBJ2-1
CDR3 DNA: TGTGCCACCAATAGCGGGTGGCCCTACAATGAGCAGTTCTTC
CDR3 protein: CATNSGWPYNEQFF

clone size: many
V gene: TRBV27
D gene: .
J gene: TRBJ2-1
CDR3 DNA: TGTGCCAGCAGTTTATTTGGCGGTAATGAGCAGTTCTTC
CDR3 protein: CASSLFGGNEQFF

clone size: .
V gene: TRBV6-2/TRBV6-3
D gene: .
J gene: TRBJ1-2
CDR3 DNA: TGTGCCAGCAGTCATCCACCCAAGGGTTCCTATGGCTACACCTTC
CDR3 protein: CASSHPPKGSYGYTF

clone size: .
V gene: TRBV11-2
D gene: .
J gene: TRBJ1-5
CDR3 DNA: TGTGCCAGCAGCTTAGGGGCCCAGGGGTTCAATCAGCCCCAGCATTTT
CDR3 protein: CASSLGAQGFNQPQHF

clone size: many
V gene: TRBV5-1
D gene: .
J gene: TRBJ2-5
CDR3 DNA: TGCGCCAGCTTCGGAGGGGCCCAAGAGACCCAGTACTTC
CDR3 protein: CASFGGAQETQYF

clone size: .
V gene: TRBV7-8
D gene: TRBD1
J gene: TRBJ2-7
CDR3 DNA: TGTGCCAGCAGCTCTCGACAGGGTCCCTCCTACGAGCAGTACTTC
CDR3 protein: CASSSRQGPSYEQYF

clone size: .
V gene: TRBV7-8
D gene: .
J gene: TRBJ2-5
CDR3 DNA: TGTGCCAGCAGCTTAGTGGGTTGGGGGGAGACCCAGTACTTC
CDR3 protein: CASSLVGWGETQYF

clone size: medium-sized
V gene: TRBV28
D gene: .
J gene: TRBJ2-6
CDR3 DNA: TGTGCCAGCAGGGGTGCTGGGGCCAACGTCCTGACTTTC
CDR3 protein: CASRGAGANVLTF

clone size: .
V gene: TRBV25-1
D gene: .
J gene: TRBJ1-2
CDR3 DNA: TGTGCCAGCAGTGATCCCGACAAGAACTATGGCTACACCTTC
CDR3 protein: CASSDPDKNYGYTF

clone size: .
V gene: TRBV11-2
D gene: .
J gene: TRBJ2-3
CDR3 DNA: TGTGCCAGCAGCCAGTTTGGGGATACGCAGTATTTT
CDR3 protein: CASSQFGDTQYF

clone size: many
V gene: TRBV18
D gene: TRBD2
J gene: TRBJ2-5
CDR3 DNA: TGTGCCAGCTCACCCCCTAGCGGGACGGAGACCCAGTACTTC
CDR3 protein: CASSPPSGTETQYF